These T cell receptor beta chains were read from a single sample in a study of CXCR3-negative and CXCR3-positive naive CD8 T cells. TCRdb reprocessed the 5' RACE reads and keeps a single row for each CDR3 protein, giving no DNA. In all, the sample yields around 90,000 distinct CDR3 sequences. The specimen sequenced was naive CXCR3- CD8+ T cells from blood. The source is a human donor in good health. Some clones in this sample may be carry-over from other donors' samples. CDR3s include the opening cysteine and the closing phenylalanine or tryptophan.

TRBJ1-2	TRBV29-1	CSVHRGAYGYTF
TRBJ2-7	TRBV12-3/TRBV12-4	CASSNSGLAYEQYF
TRBJ1-1	TRBV20-1	CSARDRLGGELGLAFF
TRBJ2-5	TRBV5-5	CASSFPGLAGGGPKETQYF
TRBJ2-1	TRBV5-1	CASSPWGGNEQFF
TRBJ2-1	TRBV20-1	CSASRSYNEQFF
TRBJ1-4	TRBV7-9	CASSPYPRQAATNEKLFF
TRBJ1-2	TRBV6-5	CASSSVQGNYGYTF
TRBJ2-7	TRBV7-2	CASSFDSGGYYEQYF
TRBJ2-1	TRBV5-1	CASSPRQGIIYNEQFF
TRBJ1-1	TRBV29-1	CSVEEYSSSEAFF
TRBJ2-2	TRBV7-2	CASSRDSSNTVELFF
TRBJ2-2	TRBV6-2/TRBV6-3	CASSYHRLTGELFF
TRBJ2-2	TRBV11-2	CASSLGYQGNTGELFF
TRBJ1-2	TRBV29-1	CSVKPQVYGYTF
TRBJ2-1	TRBV7-6	CASSLGSGTGNEQFF
TRBJ2-5	TRBV20-1	CSARDPQGQETQYF
TRBJ1-1	TRBV29-1	CSAEAGGNTEAFF
TRBJ2-5	TRBV7-9	CASTSQGGQETQYF
TRBJ2-3	TRBV29-1	CSVEGQVKSSTDTQYF
TRBJ1-5	TRBV19	CASSIWTGGNQLQHF
TRBJ1-1	TRBV29-1	CSVNRGAGMNTEAFF
TRBJ2-7	TRBV6-2/TRBV6-3	CASSYSVYEQYF
TRBJ1-5	TRBV28	CASSLGSYSNQPQHF
TRBJ2-1	TRBV7-2	CATSPQDYNEQFF
TRBJ1-2	TRBV7-9	CASSIGTGDGYTF
TRBJ1-1	TRBV29-1	CSVGADTEAFF
TRBJ2-7	TRBV15	CATSQGGSYEQYF
TRBJ2-7	TRBV29-1	CSVEGTNYEQYF
TRBJ1-5	TRBV6-5	CASSLRLGVNQPQHF
TRBJ2-1	TRBV7-2	CASSPIGLGQFF
TRBJ2-2	TRBV12-5	CASGHNTGELFF
TRBJ2-1	TRBV29-1	CSVEGEGTLYNEQFF
TRBJ1-6	TRBV10-3	CAISESDMVDNSPLHF
TRBJ1-4	TRBV12-3/TRBV12-4	CASSTYRATNEKLFF
TRBJ2-3	TRBV28	CASSQMTSGGSTDTRYF
TRBJ1-1	TRBV7-2	CASRPGGYTEAFF
TRBJ2-5	TRBV7-9	CASSEGLGGPTQYF
TRBJ1-1	TRBV7-8	CASSLGALRRDTEAFF
TRBJ2-3	TRBV7-2	CASSLRGLGTDTQYF
TRBJ2-3	TRBV5-1	CASSLWGGTDTQYF
TRBJ2-7	TRBV7-9	CASSPGGYSEQYF
TRBJ2-7	TRBV28	CASSLSDNSYEQYF
TRBJ2-1	TRBV6-5	CASSYSGAQRNEQFF
TRBJ2-1	TRBV20-1	CSASPGETETGFHEQFF
TRBJ2-3	TRBV7-9	CASSLPGSPDTQYF
TRBJ1-2	TRBV29-1	CSVPVSDRENGYTF
TRBJ2-7	TRBV6-2/TRBV6-3	CASEVTAGSGYEQYF
TRBJ2-2	TRBV4-2	CASSQVGTEGTGELFF
TRBJ2-1	TRBV7-7	CASSPSGIESYNEQFF
TRBJ1-2	TRBV7-6	CASSPTGGEGITSSGYTF